This T cell receptor beta chain was identified during a study of cytomegalovirus exposure and HLA in healthy donors. On this clone itself: Its cognate antigen is unknown.

Germline lookup yields CDR1 SGHRS and CDR2 YFSETQ. The V end was cut by 0 bases, the J end by 2 bases, with 8 bases between. This CDR3 is built from 14 residues. Nominal health characterized the donors when sampled, though unrecorded immune exposures were likely. Primers included in the PCR were 60 Vbeta and 13 Jbeta primers. Profiled with immunoSEQ multiplex PCR; TCRdb holds only in-frame clones, not every one. The sample lists under 200,000 clones; over 80% were seen once. Findings of the study overall: Association of approximately 16,000 TCR beta sequences with HLA alleles was found at 0.05 false discovery rate in a later analysis. Analyzed later, most CMV-associated TCR beta chains appeared HLA-restricted.

Sequenced: PBMCs. This chain connects TRBV5-1 to TRBJ1-2; D ambiguous. The receptor was derived from a human donor in good health. The CDR3 sequence: CASSLGSVNYGYTF. Here the CDR3 DNA reads TGCGCCAGCAGCTTGGGATCAGTAAACTATGGCTACACCTTC.